This entry features one T cell receptor beta chain sequence. The sample comes from a study of blood T cell repertoires in COVID-19. The method was immunoSEQ multiplex PCR; TCRdb's version includes in-frame clones alone and lacks a portion of them. The sample includes about 140,000 clones, about 80% seen only once; the top ten take about 8%. The CDR3 sequence is 17 residues long. The V and J ends lost 1 base and 4 bases, in that order; junction bases with no gene match: 6. Germline CDR1 and CDR2: SGHTA and FQGTGA. Sequencing used peripheral blood. This TCR was recovered from a human donor in a cohort sampled during active COVID-19. The chain recombines TRBV7-3 with TRBJ2-1; 11 bases agree with TRBD2. The CDR3 DNA follows: TGTGCCAGCAGCTTAAGCCGCCTAGCGGGGGGTTACAATGAGCAGTTCTTC. This sequence encodes CASSLSRLAGGYNEQFF.